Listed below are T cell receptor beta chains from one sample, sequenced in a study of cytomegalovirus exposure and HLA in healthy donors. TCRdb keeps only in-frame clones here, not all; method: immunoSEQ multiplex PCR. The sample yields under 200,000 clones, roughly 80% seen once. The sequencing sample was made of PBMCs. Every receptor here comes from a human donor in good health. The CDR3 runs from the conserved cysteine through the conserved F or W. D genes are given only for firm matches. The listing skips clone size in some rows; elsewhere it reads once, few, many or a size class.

cdr3_aa: CASSLDGTADNSPLHF
cdr3_nt: TGTGCCAGCAGCTTAGATGGGACTGCTGATAATTCACCCCTCCACTTT
d_call: .
j_call: TRBJ1-6
clone_size: .
v_call: TRBV7-9

cdr3_aa: CASSVRTGEAADGYTF
cdr3_nt: TGTGCCAGCAGCGTTAGGACAGGGGAGGCGGCGGATGGCTACACCTTC
d_call: TRBD1
j_call: TRBJ1-2
clone_size: .
v_call: TRBV9

cdr3_aa: CSVVLYNEQFF
cdr3_nt: TGCAGCGTTGTACTATACAATGAGCAGTTCTTC
d_call: .
j_call: TRBJ2-1
clone_size: .
v_call: TRBV29-1

cdr3_aa: CASSLAGLDYGYTF
cdr3_nt: TGCGCCAGCAGCTTGGCGGGGTTGGACTATGGCTACACCTTC
d_call: .
j_call: TRBJ1-2
clone_size: .
v_call: TRBV5-1

cdr3_aa: CASSQDGGPRTDTQYF
cdr3_nt: TGTGCCAGCAGCCAAGATGGAGGTCCCCGCACAGATACGCAGTATTTT
d_call: .
j_call: TRBJ2-3
clone_size: .
v_call: TRBV4-2

cdr3_aa: CASSVASGEMYRTDTQYF
cdr3_nt: TGTGCCAGCAGCGTAGCTAGCGGGGAAATGTATCGCACAGATACGCAGTATTTT
d_call: TRBD2
j_call: TRBJ2-3
clone_size: .
v_call: TRBV9

cdr3_aa: CASTSRGNTEAFF
cdr3_nt: TGTGCCAGCACCTCAAGGGGGAACACTGAAGCTTTCTTT
d_call: .
j_call: TRBJ1-1
clone_size: .
v_call: TRBV6-5

cdr3_aa: CASSLEAGRWEKLFF
cdr3_nt: TGTGCCAGCAGCTTAGAGGCAGGGCGTTGGGAAAAACTGTTTTTT
d_call: .
j_call: TRBJ1-4
clone_size: .
v_call: TRBV7-6

cdr3_aa: CASSIRASAYEQYF
cdr3_nt: TGTGCCAGTAGTATACGAGCGAGTGCCTACGAGCAGTACTTC
d_call: .
j_call: TRBJ2-7
clone_size: .
v_call: TRBV19

cdr3_aa: CASSLDHGQGYGYTF
cdr3_nt: TGTGCCAGCAGCTTAGACCACGGACAAGGCTATGGCTACACCTTC
d_call: .
j_call: TRBJ1-2
clone_size: .
v_call: TRBV11-2

cdr3_aa: CASSHRVEEKLFF
cdr3_nt: TGTGCCAGCAGCCACAGGGTTGAGGAAAAACTGTTTTTT
d_call: .
j_call: TRBJ1-4
clone_size: .
v_call: TRBV7-9

cdr3_aa: CAISESTVAADTQYF
cdr3_nt: TGTGCCATCAGTGAGTCGACGGTAGCTGCAGATACGCAGTATTTT
d_call: .
j_call: TRBJ2-3
clone_size: few
v_call: TRBV10-3

cdr3_aa: CATPTTRSDNSPLHF
cdr3_nt: TGTGCCACCCCTACCACCAGGTCTGACAATTCACCCCTCCACTTT
d_call: .
j_call: TRBJ1-6
clone_size: .
v_call: TRBV15

cdr3_aa: CASSRAASTNTGELFF
cdr3_nt: TGTGCCAGCAGCCGAGCCGCGAGTACGAACACCGGGGAGCTGTTTTTT
d_call: .
j_call: TRBJ2-2
clone_size: few
v_call: TRBV7-3

cdr3_aa: CASSPLTGHTEAFF
cdr3_nt: TGTGCCAGCAGTCCGTTGACAGGGCACACTGAAGCTTTCTTT
d_call: TRBD1
j_call: TRBJ1-1
clone_size: .
v_call: TRBV27

cdr3_aa: CATSRDRDQPQHF
cdr3_nt: TGTGCCACCAGCAGAGATCGAGATCAGCCCCAGCATTTT
d_call: .
j_call: TRBJ1-5
clone_size: .
v_call: TRBV15

cdr3_aa: CASSLAMTLQYF
cdr3_nt: TGTGCCAGCAGCTTAGCGATGACATTACAGTACTTC
d_call: .
j_call: TRBJ2-7
clone_size: .
v_call: TRBV7-8

cdr3_aa: CASSESAAGNQPQHF
cdr3_nt: TGTGCCAGCAGTGAATCAGCGGCGGGCAATCAGCCCCAGCATTTT
d_call: .
j_call: TRBJ1-5
clone_size: .
v_call: TRBV25-1

cdr3_aa: CASSVRQDSPLHF
cdr3_nt: TGCGCCAGCAGCGTCCGACAGGATTCACCCCTCCACTTT
d_call: .
j_call: TRBJ1-6
clone_size: .
v_call: TRBV5-1

cdr3_aa: CASSPTGAPPRGYTF
cdr3_nt: TGTGCCAGCAGTCCCACAGGGGCTCCTCCACGGGGCTACACCTTC
d_call: TRBD1
j_call: TRBJ1-2
clone_size: .
v_call: TRBV27

cdr3_aa: CASSVGGGLEGHEQYF
cdr3_nt: TGTGCCAGCAGCGTCGGTGGGGGACTCGAGGGCCACGAGCAGTACTTC
d_call: .
j_call: TRBJ2-7
clone_size: .
v_call: TRBV9

cdr3_aa: CASRKTSGYTDTQYF
cdr3_nt: TGTGCCAGCAGAAAGACTAGCGGATACACAGATACGCAGTATTTT
d_call: TRBD2
j_call: TRBJ2-3
clone_size: .
v_call: TRBV6-5

cdr3_aa: CASSSGGRDQPQHF
cdr3_nt: TGTGCCAGCTCTTCGGGAGGGAGAGATCAGCCCCAGCATTTT
d_call: .
j_call: TRBJ1-5
clone_size: once
v_call: TRBV18

cdr3_aa: CASSLSGGLYSPLHF
cdr3_nt: TGTGCCAGCAGTTTATCAGGGGGTCTTTATTCACCCCTCCACTTT
d_call: .
j_call: TRBJ1-6
clone_size: .
v_call: TRBV27

cdr3_aa: CAISETPSATYEQYF
cdr3_nt: TGTGCCATCAGTGAGACACCATCAGCGACCTACGAGCAGTACTTC
d_call: .
j_call: TRBJ2-7
clone_size: .
v_call: TRBV10-3

cdr3_aa: CASSLVGNNIYEQHF
cdr3_nt: TGTGCCAGCAGTTTAGTCGGGAATAACATCTACGAGCAGCACTTC
d_call: .
j_call: TRBJ2-7
clone_size: .
v_call: TRBV27

cdr3_aa: CASSEGAVSNQPQHF
cdr3_nt: TGTGCCAGCAGTGAAGGGGCAGTGAGCAATCAGCCCCAGCATTTT
d_call: .
j_call: TRBJ1-5
clone_size: once
v_call: TRBV2

cdr3_aa: CASSLGQGRRSTEAFF
cdr3_nt: TGCGCCAGCAGCTTGGGACAGGGGCGTCGGAGCACTGAAGCTTTCTTT
d_call: TRBD1
j_call: TRBJ1-1
clone_size: .
v_call: TRBV5-1

cdr3_aa: CASRKSGGANEQFF
cdr3_nt: TGTGCCAGCAGGAAGAGCGGGGGGGCAAATGAGCAGTTCTTC
d_call: TRBD2
j_call: TRBJ2-1
clone_size: .
v_call: TRBV2

cdr3_aa: CASSQPKGGEGYTDTQYF
cdr3_nt: TGTGCCAGCAGCCAACCCAAGGGGGGGGAAGGGTACACAGATACGCAGTATTTT
d_call: .
j_call: TRBJ2-3
clone_size: .
v_call: TRBV4-2

cdr3_aa: CASSPAGGPLETQYF
cdr3_nt: TGTGCCAGCTCACCAGCGGGGGGGCCATTGGAGACCCAGTACTTC
d_call: TRBD2
j_call: TRBJ2-5
clone_size: .
v_call: TRBV18

cdr3_aa: CASSMTLAGPYNEQFF
cdr3_nt: TGTGCCAGCAGTATGACACTAGCGGGGCCCTACAATGAGCAGTTCTTC
d_call: TRBD2
j_call: TRBJ2-1
clone_size: once
v_call: TRBV6-6

cdr3_aa: CASSLTAPGGSYNSPLHF
cdr3_nt: TGTGCCAGCTCACTCACCGCGCCAGGTGGCTCCTATAATTCACCCCTCCACTTT
d_call: .
j_call: TRBJ1-6
clone_size: .
v_call: TRBV18

cdr3_aa: CASSLRTYEQYF
cdr3_nt: TGTGCCAGCAGTTTACGTACCTACGAGCAGTACTTC
d_call: .
j_call: TRBJ2-7
clone_size: .
v_call: TRBV28

cdr3_aa: CASSLQRDRALYEQYF
cdr3_nt: TGTGCCAGCAGTTTACAACGGGACAGGGCCTTATACGAGCAGTACTTC
d_call: TRBD1
j_call: TRBJ2-7
clone_size: .
v_call: TRBV27

cdr3_aa: CASSPYDRGLGNTIYF
cdr3_nt: TGCGCCAGCAGCCCATATGACAGGGGGCTGGGAAACACCATATATTTT
d_call: TRBD1
j_call: TRBJ1-3
clone_size: .
v_call: TRBV4-1

cdr3_aa: CASSGLVGTDTQYF
cdr3_nt: TGCGCCAGCAGTGGACTAGTTGGCACAGATACGCAGTATTTT
d_call: TRBD2
j_call: TRBJ2-3
clone_size: once
v_call: TRBV4-1

cdr3_aa: CASSATGGGHYGYTF
cdr3_nt: TGTGCCAGCAGCGCGACAGGGGGCGGACACTATGGCTACACCTTC
d_call: TRBD1
j_call: TRBJ1-2
clone_size: .
v_call: TRBV9

cdr3_aa: CASSSGQRPTEAFF
cdr3_nt: TGTGCCAGCAGCTCGGGACAGCGCCCCACTGAAGCTTTCTTT
d_call: TRBD1
j_call: TRBJ1-1
clone_size: .
v_call: TRBV7-9

cdr3_aa: CASSGYYEQYF
cdr3_nt: TGTGCCAGCAGTGGCTACTACGAGCAGTACTTC
d_call: .
j_call: TRBJ2-7
clone_size: .
v_call: TRBV25-1

cdr3_aa: CASSEHRGGTNEKLFF
cdr3_nt: TGCGCCAGCAGTGAGCATAGAGGGGGAACTAATGAAAAACTGTTTTTT
d_call: .
j_call: TRBJ1-4
clone_size: .
v_call: TRBV10-1